This T cell receptor beta chain is from a study of CD8 T cells in ankylosing spondylitis. Study-level findings and limits: Blood of patients with ankylosing spondylitis appeared to be characterized by a TCR beta motif of eight highly homologous variants. Clones tied to disease were said to be significantly enriched in matched ankylosing spondylitis synovial fluid. Reactive arthritis synovial fluid and blood were previously reported to contain some motif variants. Disease-linked clones proved CD8+ and comparatively uncommon in peripheral blood.

About this clonotype itself: No antigen is known for it.

Libraries of TCR beta came from quantitative 5'-RACE with molecular barcodes. TCRdb re-derived calls from the 5' RACE reads in MiXCR, one entry per CDR3 protein. The sample has more than 600,000 distinct CDR3 sequences, roughly 19% seen once; the top ten hold over 15%. Trimming pared 6 bases from V and 2 bases from J, leaving 13 bases between. This CDR3 is built from 14 residues. Germline V gene sequence: CDR1 MNHNS, CDR2 SASEGT. This sequence originates from a male donor with ankylosing spondylitis. The chain uses TRBV6-1 and TRBJ1-2; D is ambiguous. The source material was blood, either unsorted or a sorted T cell fraction (not recorded which). The CDR3 loop is CASRIPSSNYGYTF. CDR3 nucleotides: TGTGCCAGCAGGATCCCAAGTTCCAACTATGGCTACACCTTC.